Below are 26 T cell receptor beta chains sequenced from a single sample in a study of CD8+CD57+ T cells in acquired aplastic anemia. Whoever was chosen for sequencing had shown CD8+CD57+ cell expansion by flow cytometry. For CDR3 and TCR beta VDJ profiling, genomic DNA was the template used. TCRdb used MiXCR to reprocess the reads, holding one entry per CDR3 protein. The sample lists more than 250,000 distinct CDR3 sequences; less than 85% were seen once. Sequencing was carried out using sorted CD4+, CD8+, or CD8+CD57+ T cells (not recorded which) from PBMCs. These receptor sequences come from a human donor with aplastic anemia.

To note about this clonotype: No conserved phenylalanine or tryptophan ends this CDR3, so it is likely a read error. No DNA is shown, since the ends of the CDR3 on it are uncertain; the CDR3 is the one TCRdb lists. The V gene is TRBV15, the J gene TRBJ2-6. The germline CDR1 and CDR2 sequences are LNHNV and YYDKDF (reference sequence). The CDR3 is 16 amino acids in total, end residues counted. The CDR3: CASSRAGSYGANVLRL.

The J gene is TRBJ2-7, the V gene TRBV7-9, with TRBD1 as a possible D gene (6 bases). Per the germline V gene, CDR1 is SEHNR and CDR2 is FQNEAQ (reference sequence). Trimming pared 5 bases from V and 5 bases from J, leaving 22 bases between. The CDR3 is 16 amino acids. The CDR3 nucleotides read TGTGCCAGCAGCACACCGGGACACGCGAACCTGGACGAGCAGTACGTC. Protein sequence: CASSTPGHANLDEQYV.

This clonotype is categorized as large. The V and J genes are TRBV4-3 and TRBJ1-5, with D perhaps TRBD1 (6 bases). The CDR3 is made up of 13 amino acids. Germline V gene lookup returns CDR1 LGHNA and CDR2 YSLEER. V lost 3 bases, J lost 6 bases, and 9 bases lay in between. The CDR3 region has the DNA TGCGCCAGCAGCCATACAGGGACTCAGCCCCAGCATTTT. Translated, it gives CASSHTGTQPQHF.

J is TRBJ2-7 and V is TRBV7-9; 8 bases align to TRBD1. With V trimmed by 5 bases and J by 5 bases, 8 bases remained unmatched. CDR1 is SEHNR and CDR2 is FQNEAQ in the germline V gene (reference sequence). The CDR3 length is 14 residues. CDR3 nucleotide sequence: TGTGCCAGCAGCCAAGGTCCGACAGGGGACGAGCAGTACTTC. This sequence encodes CASSQGPTGDEQYF.

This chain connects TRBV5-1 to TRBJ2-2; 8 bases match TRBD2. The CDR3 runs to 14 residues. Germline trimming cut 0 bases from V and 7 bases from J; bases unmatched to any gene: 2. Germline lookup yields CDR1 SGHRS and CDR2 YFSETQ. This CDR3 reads CASSLDGTSGELFF. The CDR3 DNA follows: TGCGCCAGCAGCTTGGATGGGACTAGCGGGGAGCTGTTTTTT.

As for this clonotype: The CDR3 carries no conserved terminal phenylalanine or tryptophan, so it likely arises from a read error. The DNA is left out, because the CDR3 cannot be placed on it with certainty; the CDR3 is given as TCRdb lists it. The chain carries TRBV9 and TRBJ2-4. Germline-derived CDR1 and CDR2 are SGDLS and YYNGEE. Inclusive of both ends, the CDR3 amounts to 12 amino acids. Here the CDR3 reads CASGGDQNFYYY.

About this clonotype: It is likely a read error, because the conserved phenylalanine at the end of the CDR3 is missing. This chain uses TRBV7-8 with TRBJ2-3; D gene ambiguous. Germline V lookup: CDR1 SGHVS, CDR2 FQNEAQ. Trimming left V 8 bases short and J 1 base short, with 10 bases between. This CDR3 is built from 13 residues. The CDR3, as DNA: TGTGCCAGCGGGGTCGCGGGCACAGATACGCAGTATTAT. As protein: CASGVAGTDTQYY.

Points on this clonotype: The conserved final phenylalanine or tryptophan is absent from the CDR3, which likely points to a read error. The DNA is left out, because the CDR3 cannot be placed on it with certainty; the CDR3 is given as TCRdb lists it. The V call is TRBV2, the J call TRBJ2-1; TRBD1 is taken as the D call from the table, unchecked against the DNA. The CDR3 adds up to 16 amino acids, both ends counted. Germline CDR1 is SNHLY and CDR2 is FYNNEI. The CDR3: CASSLIRTSGTGGTDT.

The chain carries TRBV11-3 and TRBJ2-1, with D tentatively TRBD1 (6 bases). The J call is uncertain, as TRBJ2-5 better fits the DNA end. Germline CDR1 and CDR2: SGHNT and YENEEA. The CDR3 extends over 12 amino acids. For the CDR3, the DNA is TGTGCCAGCAGCTTAGAGCGGACAGCCCAGTACTTC. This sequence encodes CASSLERTAQYF.

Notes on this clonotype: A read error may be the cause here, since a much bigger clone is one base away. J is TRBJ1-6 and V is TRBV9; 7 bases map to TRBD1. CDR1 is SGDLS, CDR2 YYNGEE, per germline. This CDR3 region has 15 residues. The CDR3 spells CAGSVTGTAHSPLHF. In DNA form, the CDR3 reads TGTGCCGGCAGCGTAACCGGGACAGCACATTCACCCCTCCACTTT.

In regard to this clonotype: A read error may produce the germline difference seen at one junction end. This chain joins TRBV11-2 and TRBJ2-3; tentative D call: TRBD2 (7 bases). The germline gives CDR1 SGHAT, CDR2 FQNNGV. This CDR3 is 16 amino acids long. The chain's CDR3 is CASSLEAGAGADTQYF. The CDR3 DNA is TGTGCCAGCAGCCTAGAGGCGGGGGCGGGTGCAGATACGCAGTATTTT.

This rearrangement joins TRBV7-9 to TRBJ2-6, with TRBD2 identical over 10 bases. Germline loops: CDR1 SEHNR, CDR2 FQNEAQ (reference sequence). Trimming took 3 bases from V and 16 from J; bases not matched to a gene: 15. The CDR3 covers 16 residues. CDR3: CASSFQRSGGADELTF. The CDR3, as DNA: TGTGCCAGCAGCTTTCAAAGAAGCGGGGGGGCCGATGAGCTGACTTTC. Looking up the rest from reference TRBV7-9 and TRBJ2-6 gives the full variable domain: DTGVSQNPRHKITKRGQNVTFRCDPISEHNRLYWYRQTLGQGPEFLTYFQNEAQLEKSRLLSDRFSAERPKGSFSTLEIQRTEQGDSAMYLCASSFQRSGGADELTFGAGSRLTVL.

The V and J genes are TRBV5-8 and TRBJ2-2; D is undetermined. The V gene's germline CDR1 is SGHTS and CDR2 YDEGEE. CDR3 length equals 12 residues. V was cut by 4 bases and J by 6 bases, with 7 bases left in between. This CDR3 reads CASSPQAGELFF. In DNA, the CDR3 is TGTGCCAGCAGCCCCCAGGCCGGGGAGCTGTTTTTT.

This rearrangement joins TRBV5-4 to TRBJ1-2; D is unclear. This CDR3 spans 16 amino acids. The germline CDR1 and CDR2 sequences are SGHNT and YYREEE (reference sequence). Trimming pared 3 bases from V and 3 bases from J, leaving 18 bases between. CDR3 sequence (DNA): TGTGCCAGCAGCTCTACTAACGCGGGCTTGGACTATGGCTACACCTTC. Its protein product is CASSSTNAGLDYGYTF.

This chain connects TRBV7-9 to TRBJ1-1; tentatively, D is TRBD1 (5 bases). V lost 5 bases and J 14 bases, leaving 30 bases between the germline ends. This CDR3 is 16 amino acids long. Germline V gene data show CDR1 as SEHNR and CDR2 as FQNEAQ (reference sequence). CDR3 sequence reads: CASSGQTSGGNAEQFF. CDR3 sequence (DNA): TGTGCCAGCAGCGGTCAAACAAGCGGGGGGAACGCTGAGCAGTTCTTT. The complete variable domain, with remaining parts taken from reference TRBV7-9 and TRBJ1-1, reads DTGVSQNPRHKITKRGQNVTFRCDPISEHNRLYWYRQTLGQGPEFLTYFQNEAQLEKSRLLSDRFSAERPKGSFSTLEIQRTEQGDSAMYLCASSGQTSGGNAEQFFGQGTRLTVV.

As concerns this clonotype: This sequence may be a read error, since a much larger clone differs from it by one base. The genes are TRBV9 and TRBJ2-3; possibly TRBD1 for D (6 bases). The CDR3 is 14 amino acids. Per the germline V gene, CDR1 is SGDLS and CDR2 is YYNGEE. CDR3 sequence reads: CASGVAGDIQNFDF. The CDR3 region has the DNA TGTGCCAGCGGAGTAGCTGGGGACATTCAGAACTTCGATTTT.

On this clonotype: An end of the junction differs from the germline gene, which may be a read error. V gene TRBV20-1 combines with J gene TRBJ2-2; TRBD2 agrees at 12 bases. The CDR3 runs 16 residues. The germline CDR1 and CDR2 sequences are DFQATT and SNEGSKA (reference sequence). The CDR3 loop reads CSARDLAGGDTEELFF. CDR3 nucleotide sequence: TGCAGTGCTAGAGATCTAGCGGGAGGGGACACCGAGGAGCTGTTTTTT.

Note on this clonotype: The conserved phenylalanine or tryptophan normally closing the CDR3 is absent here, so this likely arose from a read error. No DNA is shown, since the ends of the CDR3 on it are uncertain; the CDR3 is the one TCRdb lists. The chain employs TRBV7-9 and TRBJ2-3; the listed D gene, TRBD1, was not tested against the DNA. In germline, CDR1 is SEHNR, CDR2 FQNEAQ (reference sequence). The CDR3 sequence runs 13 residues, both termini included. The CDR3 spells CASSAGGMQSESD.

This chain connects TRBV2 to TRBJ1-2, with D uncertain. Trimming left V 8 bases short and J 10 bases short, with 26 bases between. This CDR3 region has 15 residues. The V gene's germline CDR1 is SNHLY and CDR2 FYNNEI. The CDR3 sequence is CASGVTGTDAHYYTF. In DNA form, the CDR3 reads TGTGCCAGCGGCGTGACGGGCACCGACGCGCATTACTACACCTTC.

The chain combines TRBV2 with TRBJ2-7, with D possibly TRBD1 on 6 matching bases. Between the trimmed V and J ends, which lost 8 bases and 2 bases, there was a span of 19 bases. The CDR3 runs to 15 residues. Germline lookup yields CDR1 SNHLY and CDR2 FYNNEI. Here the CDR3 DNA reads TGTGCCAGCGGGGAAGAGGGCAGGGGAACCTACGAGCAGTACTTC. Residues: CASGEEGRGTYEQYF.

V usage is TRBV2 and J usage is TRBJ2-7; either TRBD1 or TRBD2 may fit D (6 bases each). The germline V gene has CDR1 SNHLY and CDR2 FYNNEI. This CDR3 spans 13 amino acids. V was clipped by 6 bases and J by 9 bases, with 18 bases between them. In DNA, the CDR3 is TGTGCCAGCAGCGACGGGGGCACCTATACGCAGTACGTC. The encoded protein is CASSDGGTYTQYV.

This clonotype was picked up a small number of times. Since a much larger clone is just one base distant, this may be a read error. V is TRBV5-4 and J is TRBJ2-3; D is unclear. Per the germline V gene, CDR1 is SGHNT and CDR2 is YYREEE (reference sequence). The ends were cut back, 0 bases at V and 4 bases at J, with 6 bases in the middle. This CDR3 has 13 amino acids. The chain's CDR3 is CASSLEAADTQYF. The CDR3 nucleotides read TGTGCCAGCAGCTTGGAGGCGGCAGATACGCAGTATTTT.

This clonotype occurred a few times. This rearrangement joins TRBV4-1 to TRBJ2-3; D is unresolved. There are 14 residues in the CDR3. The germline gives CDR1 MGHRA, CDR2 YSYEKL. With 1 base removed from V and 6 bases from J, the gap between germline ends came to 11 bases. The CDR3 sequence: CASSQGLAPDTQYF. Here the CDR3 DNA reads TGCGCCAGCAGCCAAGGCCTTGCACCCGATACGCAGTATTTT.

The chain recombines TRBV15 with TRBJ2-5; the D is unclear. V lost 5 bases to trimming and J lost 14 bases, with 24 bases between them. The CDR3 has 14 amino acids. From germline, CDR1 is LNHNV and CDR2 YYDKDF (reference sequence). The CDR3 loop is CATSGAGQQETLYF. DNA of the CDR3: TGTGCCACCAGCGGAGCTGGTCAGCAAGAGACCCTCTACTTC.

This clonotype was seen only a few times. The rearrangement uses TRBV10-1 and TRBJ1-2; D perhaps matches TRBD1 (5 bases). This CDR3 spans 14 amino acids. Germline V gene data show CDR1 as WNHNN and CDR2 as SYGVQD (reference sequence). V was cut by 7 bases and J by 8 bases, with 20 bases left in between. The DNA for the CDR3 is TGCGCCAGCAAGAGACAGCCCTTCCTCCTGGGCTACACCTTC. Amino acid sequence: CASKRQPFLLGYTF.

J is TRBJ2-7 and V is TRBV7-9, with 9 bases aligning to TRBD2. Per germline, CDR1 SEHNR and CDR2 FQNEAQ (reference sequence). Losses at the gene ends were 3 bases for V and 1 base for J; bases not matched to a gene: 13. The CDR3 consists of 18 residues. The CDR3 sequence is CASSFHRSGGSLSYEQYV. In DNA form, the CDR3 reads TGTGCCAGCAGCTTTCATCGAAGCGGGGGGAGCCTTTCCTACGAGCAGTACGTC.